This is a list of T cell receptor beta chains from one sample in a study of cytomegalovirus exposure and HLA in healthy donors. The method was immunoSEQ multiplex PCR; TCRdb's version includes in-frame clones alone and lacks a portion of them. The table includes approximately 37,000 clones, about 67% detected once. Specimen: PBMCs. These receptors all stem from a man aged 25 to 45 in good health and CMV-seronegative. The CDR3 runs from the conserved cysteine through the conserved F or W. Fields, in order: D gene, V gene, clone size, J gene, CDR3 protein, CDR3 DNA. D genes are given only for firm matches. Part of the rows lack a size; the others show once, few, many or a class for expanded clones.

D: TRBD1; V: TRBV5-5; size: few; J: TRBJ2-7; CDR3: CASSLVWDREQYF; DNA: TGTGCCAGCAGCTTGGTTTGGGACAGAGAGCAGTACTTC
D: TRBD2; V: TRBV5-4; size: once; J: TRBJ2-2; CDR3: CASSPASGGALLGELFF; DNA: TGTGCCAGCAGCCCTGCTAGCGGGGGGGCTCTTCTCGGGGAGCTGTTTTTT
D: NA; V: TRBV5-1; size: NA; J: TRBJ2-2; CDR3: CASSLVTQTGELFF; DNA: TGCGCCAGCAGCTTGGTGACACAGACCGGGGAGCTGTTTTTT
D: TRBD1; V: TRBV11-1; size: NA; J: TRBJ2-2; CDR3: CASSLETGAIAGELFF; DNA: TGTGCCAGCAGCTTAGAGACAGGGGCTATTGCCGGGGAGCTGTTTTTT
D: TRBD1; V: TRBV7-6; size: NA; J: TRBJ2-7; CDR3: CASSFGGDRGYEQYF; DNA: TGTGCCAGCAGCTTCGGGGGGGACAGGGGTTACGAGCAGTACTTC
D: NA; V: TRBV4-1; size: NA; J: TRBJ2-7; CDR3: CAGRTSPTYEQYF; DNA: TGCGCCGGAAGGACTTCACCAACCTACGAGCAGTACTTC
D: NA; V: TRBV11-3; size: NA; J: TRBJ1-1; CDR3: CASSLDEQSRAFF; DNA: TGTGCCAGCAGCTTAGATGAACAGAGTCGAGCTTTCTTT
D: NA; V: TRBV4-1; size: NA; J: TRBJ2-3; CDR3: CDSSLTGPGNTDTQYF; DNA: TGCGACAGCAGCCTTACAGGGCCGGGGAACACAGATACGCAGTATTTT
D: TRBD2; V: TRBV6-1; size: few; J: TRBJ2-7; CDR3: CASKRSGSYEQYF; DNA: TGTGCCAGCAAGCGGAGCGGGAGTTACGAGCAGTACTTC
D: NA; V: TRBV7-9; size: NA; J: TRBJ1-1; CDR3: CASSLARKNTEAFF; DNA: TGTGCCAGCAGCTTAGCGCGGAAGAACACTGAAGCTTTCTTT
D: NA; V: TRBV27; size: NA; J: TRBJ2-5; CDR3: CASSPRFVGETQYF; DNA: TGTGCCAGCAGCCCCCGGTTTGTCGGGGAGACCCAGTACTTC
D: TRBD1; V: TRBV6-6; size: NA; J: TRBJ2-2; CDR3: CASSPSDRVPWELFF; DNA: TGTGCCAGCAGTCCCTCGGACAGGGTTCCCTGGGAGCTGTTTTTT
D: TRBD2; V: TRBV19; size: NA; J: TRBJ2-1; CDR3: CASRSIAGVGHEQFF; DNA: TGTGCCAGTAGGAGCATAGCGGGAGTCGGACATGAGCAGTTCTTC
D: TRBD1; V: TRBV2; size: NA; J: TRBJ2-7; CDR3: CARGGQGYEQYF; DNA: TGTGCCAGGGGGGGACAGGGGTACGAGCAGTACTTC
D: TRBD1; V: TRBV6-1; size: NA; J: TRBJ1-5; CDR3: CASSELQGANQPQHF; DNA: TGTGCCAGCAGTGAGTTACAGGGGGCGAATCAGCCCCAGCATTTT
D: NA; V: TRBV6-1; size: few; J: TRBJ2-7; CDR3: CASSEVGHGGYEQYF; DNA: TGTGCCAGCAGTGAAGTAGGCCACGGGGGTTACGAGCAGTACTTC
D: NA; V: TRBV21-1; size: NA; J: TRBJ2-7; CDR3: CASSAPHERDHEQYF; DNA: TGTGCCAGCAGCGCACCCCACGAGAGGGATCACGAGCAGTACTTC
D: NA; V: TRBV30; size: NA; J: TRBJ1-4; CDR3: CAWSAGGRREKLFF; DNA: TGTGCCTGGAGTGCGGGTGGGAGGAGAGAAAAACTGTTTTTT
D: NA; V: TRBV19; size: NA; J: TRBJ2-1; CDR3: CASGPTGKFF; DNA: TGTGCCAGTGGGCCGACAGGCAAGTTCTTC
D: NA; V: TRBV9; size: NA; J: TRBJ1-2; CDR3: CASSVGGGGGYGYTF; DNA: TGTGCCAGCAGCGTAGGAGGGGGTGGGGGCTATGGCTACACCTTC
D: TRBD1; V: TRBV27; size: NA; J: TRBJ2-6; CDR3: CASRPGQGASGANVLTF; DNA: TGTGCCAGCAGACCGGGACAGGGAGCCTCTGGGGCCAACGTCCTGACTTTC
D: TRBD1; V: TRBV19; size: NA; J: TRBJ1-1; CDR3: CASSTQLWSGTGKGRLTEAFF; DNA: TGTGCCAGTAGTACTCAGCTTTGGTCCGGGACAGGGAAAGGGAGACTCACTGAAGCTTTCTTT
D: TRBD2; V: TRBV29-1; size: few; J: TRBJ2-3; CDR3: CSFGAGGPSGSDTQYF; DNA: TGCAGCTTTGGAGCGGGGGGGCCCTCGGGGTCAGATACGCAGTATTTT
D: NA; V: TRBV2; size: NA; J: TRBJ2-2; CDR3: CASSDWGEFNTGELFF; DNA: TGTGCCAGCAGTGATTGGGGGGAATTCAACACCGGGGAGCTGTTTTTT
D: NA; V: TRBV7-3; size: NA; J: TRBJ1-1; CDR3: CASSLQGDTEAFF; DNA: TGTGCCAGCAGCTTACAAGGGGACACTGAAGCTTTCTTT
D: NA; V: TRBV13; size: NA; J: TRBJ2-6; CDR3: CASSARISGANVLTF; DNA: TGTGCCAGCAGCGCCAGGATCTCTGGGGCCAACGTCCTGACTTTC
D: NA; V: TRBV5-4; size: few; J: TRBJ2-7; CDR3: CASSSSLGRYEQYF; DNA: TGTGCCAGCAGCTCCTCTCTGGGCAGGTACGAGCAGTACTTC
D: TRBD1; V: TRBV7-9; size: few; J: TRBJ2-7; CDR3: CSSSQRPGRDSLSYEQYF; DNA: TGTTCCAGCAGCCAAAGGCCCGGCCGGGACAGCCTCTCCTACGAGCAGTACTTC
D: NA; V: TRBV19; size: NA; J: TRBJ2-3; CDR3: CAAGSFRDTQYF; DNA: TGTGCCGCAGGGTCTTTTCGGGATACGCAGTATTTT
D: NA; V: TRBV28; size: NA; J: TRBJ1-1; CDR3: CASSLWSLYLDTEAFF; DNA: TGTGCCAGCAGTTTATGGTCCCTCTATTTGGACACTGAAGCTTTCTTT
D: TRBD2; V: TRBV5-1; size: NA; J: TRBJ2-1; CDR3: CASSLGTSGGSEQFF; DNA: TGCGCCAGCAGCTTAGGGACTAGCGGGGGTTCTGAGCAGTTCTTC
D: NA; V: TRBV5-4; size: NA; J: TRBJ1-4; CDR3: CASSPRMGANEKLFF; DNA: TGTGCCAGCAGCCCCAGAATGGGAGCAAATGAAAAACTGTTTTTT
D: NA; V: TRBV10-3; size: NA; J: TRBJ2-1; CDR3: CAISDGESSYNEQFF; DNA: TGTGCCATCAGTGACGGAGAAAGCTCCTACAATGAGCAGTTCTTC
D: TRBD2; V: TRBV6-5; size: NA; J: TRBJ2-1; CDR3: CASSRTSGGVNEQFF; DNA: TGTGCCAGCAGTAGGACTAGCGGGGGGGTTAATGAGCAGTTCTTC
D: NA; V: TRBV27; size: NA; J: TRBJ2-1; CDR3: CASSNRRLSYNEQFF; DNA: TGTGCCAGCAGTAACCGGAGGTTGTCCTACAATGAGCAGTTCTTC
D: NA; V: TRBV5-4; size: NA; J: TRBJ1-4; CDR3: CASSSHNAGGIGEKLFF; DNA: TGTGCCAGCAGCTCCCACAACGCTGGGGGGATAGGTGAAAAACTGTTTTTT
D: TRBD2; V: TRBV6-7; size: once; J: TRBJ2-2; CDR3: CASSSGRLAGGNGELFF; DNA: TGTGCCAGCAGTTCGGGGCGGCTAGCGGGGGGGAACGGGGAGCTGTTTTTT
D: TRBD1; V: TRBV18; size: NA; J: TRBJ2-3; CDR3: CASSLTGIWTDTQYF; DNA: TGTGCCAGCTCGCTGACAGGGATTTGGACAGATACGCAGTATTTT
D: NA; V: TRBV19; size: NA; J: TRBJ2-2; CDR3: CASSTMASNTGELFF; DNA: TGTGCCAGTAGTACAATGGCCTCAAATACCGGGGAGCTGTTTTTT
D: TRBD1; V: TRBV2; size: NA; J: TRBJ1-5; CDR3: CASRDTGGGNQPQHF; DNA: TGTGCCAGCAGGGACACAGGGGGAGGCAATCAGCCCCAGCATTTT
D: TRBD1; V: TRBV28; size: NA; J: TRBJ1-2; CDR3: CASEGQGAIYGYPF; DNA: TGTGCCAGCGAAGGGCAGGGGGCCATCTATGGCTACCCCTTC
D: TRBD1; V: TRBV27; size: NA; J: TRBJ1-2; CDR3: CASSPDRGNGYTF; DNA: TGTGCCAGCAGTCCCGACAGGGGAAATGGCTACACCTTC
D: NA; V: TRBV10-3; size: NA; J: TRBJ1-5; CDR3: CAISEMSGGSNQPQHF; DNA: TGTGCCATCAGTGAGATGTCAGGAGGTAGCAATCAGCCCCAGCATTTT
D: NA; V: TRBV6-1; size: NA; J: TRBJ1-4; CDR3: CASSEGGLSPGIF; DNA: TGTGCCAGCAGTGAGGGCGGCCTCTCCCCGGGGATTTTT
D: NA; V: TRBV5-6; size: NA; J: TRBJ1-4; CDR3: CASSSWTEGEKLFF; DNA: TGTGCCAGCAGTTCGTGGACAGAGGGGGAAAAACTGTTTTTT